The present TCR beta chain was sequenced within a study of blood T cell repertoires in COVID-19. Turning to the study itself: The study drew acute and convalescent COVID-19 samples from the United States, Italy and Spain. From T cells, B-cell-depleted T cells, or PBMCs came the material, which was cDNA or gDNA.

Original handling: Reference gene primers were amplified, and this amplification served to estimate nucleated cell counts. TCRdb's table, derived via immunoSEQ multiplex PCR, lists solely in-frame clones and lacks some. The V and J calls and clone size were taken over from that table, and D and trimming were inferred from the DNA. Of 140,000 or so clones listed, roughly 88% are singletons. The clonotype originates from a woman between 50 and 59 years old with acute or convalescent COVID-19. Sequencing was done on a sample of peripheral blood.

CDR3 bases: TGTGCCAGCTCACGACAGGGGGTGTGGGGGAGTACTGAAGCTTTCTTT. This sequence encodes CASSRQGVWGSTEAFF. The J gene is TRBJ1-1, the V gene TRBV18, with 9 bases matching TRBD1. V gave up 4 bases and J gave up 5 bases; unmatched junction bases: 11. This CDR3 spans 16 amino acids. CDR1 is KGHSH, CDR2 LQKENI, per germline.